The clone carrying this T cell receptor beta chain was picked up a small number of times. These data are taken from a study of T-cell memory formation after mild COVID-19. The J segment lost 0 bases and the V segment lost 5 bases, leaving 6 bases of the junction unmatched. CDR1 is SEHNR and CDR2 is FQNEAQ in the germline V gene (reference sequence). The CDR3 contains 18 residues. TCRdb re-called the 5' RACE reads with MiXCR, one entry per CDR3 protein. The sample lists 300,000 to 350,000 distinct CDR3 sequences; about an eighth were seen once. The TCR sequence derives from a man younger than 35 who had mild COVID-19 (a few samples of this study predate the infection). Cell type and time point are not known. The V gene is TRBV7-9, the J gene TRBJ2-2; 13 bases match TRBD2. Sample: PBMCs or a T cell subset sorted from them (not recorded which). The CDR3 sequence: CASSTPGLAGPNTGELFF. As DNA, the CDR3 is TGTGCCAGCAGCACCCCGGGACTAGCGGGACCGAACACCGGGGAGCTGTTTTTT.